This TCR beta chain was captured in a study of blood T cell repertoires in COVID-19. In the study overall: T cells, B-cell-depleted T cells, or PBMCs provided the cDNA or gDNA that served as material.

Original methodology: From reference gene primer amplification, estimates of nucleated cell counts were derived. Assay: immunoSEQ multiplex PCR; the TCRdb copy retains only in-frame clones and omits some. From that table come the V and J calls and clone size; the DNA was used to work out D and trimming. The sample carries some 220,000 clones, approximately 80% recorded once. V dropped 3 bases and J dropped 4 bases, with 7 bases sitting between them. This CDR3 has 13 residues. The origin of this receptor is a woman aged 55-70 years with active or convalescent COVID-19. The chain employs TRBV12-3 or TRBV12-4 and TRBJ1-5; the D gene is possibly TRBD1 (5 bases). Material for sequencing was peripheral blood. In nucleotides, the CDR3 is TGTGCCAGCAGTTTCGGGGGGAATCAGCCCCAGCATTTT. This sequence encodes CASSFGGNQPQHF.